These T cell receptor beta chains were read from a single sample in a study of blood T cell repertoires in COVID-19. Method: immunoSEQ multiplex PCR; TCRdb's copy keeps in-frame clones and lacks some. The table shows 150,000 to 200,000 clones, with about four fifths occurring only once. The sequencing sample was made of peripheral blood. These TCRs come from a woman aged 80 or older with COVID-19, enrolled during active disease. Both conserved end residues are trimmed from each CDR3.

j_gene,v_gene,CDR3aa
TRBJ1-5,TRBV18,ASSPPGQGGKNQPQH
TRBJ2-5,TRBV5-1,ASSLMASGGVEETQY
TRBJ2-3,TRBV5-6,ASSFGSLTDTQY
TRBJ2-1,TRBV9,ASSTSGGSDEQF
TRBJ1-5,TRBV24-1,ATSAGDMSNQPQH
TRBJ2-5,TRBV11-2,ASSRNEADRATQY
TRBJ1-2,TRBV5-1,ASSMGTGDYGYT
TRBJ2-7,TRBV4-1,ASSQELAYTYEQY
TRBJ2-1,TRBV11-2,ASSFDIEPSYNEQF
TRBJ1-2,TRBV7-2,ASSLRQGQGGYT
TRBJ2-5,TRBV4-2,ASSQGGEFQETQY
TRBJ2-1,TRBV5-1,ASSLVGVSNEQF
TRBJ1-2,TRBV11-2,ASSSIYGYT